This TCR beta chain was observed in a study of long-term antiretroviral therapy in people with HIV. This CDR3 contains 20 residues. Per germline, CDR1 KGHSH and CDR2 LQKENI. Germline trimming cut 1 base from V and 6 bases from J; bases unmatched to any gene: 23. Findings of the study overall: Increased diversity was seen after ART, yet it remained lower than in transplant donor controls.

On this clone: Its specificity is not known.

Sequencing used immunoSEQ v3.0 at survey level. The protocol was immunoSEQ multiplex PCR, while the TCRdb copy is restricted to in-frame clones and leaves out a portion. The repertoire consists of roughly 42,000 clones, with 85% to 90% occurring once and the leading ten covering roughly 4%. V and J are TRBV18 and TRBJ1-2; 7 bases line up with TRBD1. The TCR sequence derives from a woman between 50 and 59 years old with HIV. The specimen comprised unsorted PBMCs, sampled 1.2 years after starting antiretroviral therapy. This chain's CDR3 is CASSPQSIAGTVSSKNGYTF. CDR3 sequence (DNA): TGTGCCAGCTCACCACAGTCAATTGCTGGGACAGTCTCTTCTAAGAATGGCTACACCTTC.